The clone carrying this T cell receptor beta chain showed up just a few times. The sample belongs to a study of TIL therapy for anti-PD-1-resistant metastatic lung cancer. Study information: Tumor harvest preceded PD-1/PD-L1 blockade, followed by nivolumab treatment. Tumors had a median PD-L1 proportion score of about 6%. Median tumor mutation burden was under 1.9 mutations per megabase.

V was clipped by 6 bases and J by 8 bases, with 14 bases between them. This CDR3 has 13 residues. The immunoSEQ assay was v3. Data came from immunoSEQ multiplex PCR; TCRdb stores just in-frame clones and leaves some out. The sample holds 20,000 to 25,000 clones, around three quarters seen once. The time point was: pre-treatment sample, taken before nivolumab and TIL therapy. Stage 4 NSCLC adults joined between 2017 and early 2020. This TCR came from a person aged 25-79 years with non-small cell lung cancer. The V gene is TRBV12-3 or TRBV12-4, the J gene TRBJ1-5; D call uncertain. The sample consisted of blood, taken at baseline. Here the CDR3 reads CASSYGLGEPQHF. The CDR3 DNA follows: TGTGCCAGCAGCTACGGACTCGGGGAGCCCCAGCATTTT.